This TCR beta chain is from a study of shared clonotypes between healthy human individuals (dated by TCRdb to about 2020). For the study in its entirety: The cohort comprised two women and a few men aged 18 to 49 years. Per donor, three plates each were used for CD4 naive and CD4 memory, two for CD8 naive, and one for CD8 memory. The study deeply sequenced blood TCR repertoires of several healthy adults to estimate repertoire size and the extent of clonotype sharing between individuals. Different laboratories and diverse techniques were used to prepare libraries and sequence TCR repertoires, to increase sequencing depth and limit assay-specific biases. Per donor, leukapheresis produced somewhere between about 0.94 and 9 billion PBMCs. Summary of the overall study and its limitations: Compared with non-shared clonotypes, clonotypes shared by all four sorted-subset donors had higher generation probabilities. Naive subsets generally had larger estimated clonotype richness than memory subsets did. Sampling was restricted to blood, and TCR repertoires in tissue are likely to differ from TCR repertoires in blood. Sharing across a few donors was observed for roughly 5% of naive CD4, over 3% of naive CD8, roughly 2.4% of memory CD4, and less than 0.45% of memory CD8 clonotypes. The genetic and exposure-history diversity represented was limited by the small number of donors. Incomplete sequencing was indicated by rarefaction of sorted-subset datasets, despite the large sequencing depth. Based on pairwise subsampling, the degree of clonotype sharing among donors was expected to be affected by sequencing depth.

CD8 naive samples were CD45RO-negative cells positively selected for CCR7, giving a CD45RA+CCR7+ population that excluded TemRA cells. Donors were healthy HIV-negative adults with no recently reported acute infections or vaccinations. All donors were Caucasian adults living in Nashville, Tennessee, USA. After blood collection by leukapheresis, PBMCs were isolated using Ficoll-Histopaque density gradient centrifugation and then cryopreserved in the vapor phase of liquid nitrogen. Analytical flow cytometry was used to check the purity and quantity of every magnetically sorted T cell population. Genomic DNA was isolated from each sorted fraction and quantified by UV absorbance on a Nanodrop 2000c. This clone was seen just once. Its antigen specificity is not known. No base quality information exists; no much larger clone differs at one position. CDR1 is given as MGHRA and CDR2 as YSYEKL, both from the germline V gene. The cysteine opens and the phenylalanine closes a CDR3 of 16 amino acids. Kept here is only the CDR3 DNA, which spans 48 bases and is read in frame from base 1. Cut back by 4 bases and 2 bases, the V and J ends lie 17 bases apart.

TCR CDR3 regions were amplified from genomic DNA by multiplex PCR using the deep immunoSEQ assay. For each cell subset, the extracted genomic DNA was distributed evenly across all wells of several immunoSEQ 96-well plates, and each plate served as one replicate. For sorted subsets, approximately 210 ng genomic DNA, equal to some 28,000 T cell genomes, was loaded into each replicate PCR. Purified libraries were quantified with a Qubit 3.0 fluorometer, sized on a Bioanalyzer 2100, and re-quantified with the KAPA Library Quantification kit. Every immunoSEQ 96-well plate was sequenced on a separate single-read 150-cycle Illumina NextSeq 550 flow cell. Per the original workflow: Because the immunoSEQ output included only junctional sequences and no quality scores, the filtering could not be the same as the filtering used for full-length reads. To assign V/J genes and CDR3, sequences were annotated against IMGT germline references using PyIR, a Python wrapper for IgBLAST v1.9. Reads were removed for weak V/J assignments (E-value above 1e-6), missing CDR3, stop codons, out-of-frame junctions, or ambiguous translated residues. V3J clonotypes were defined as sequences sharing an identical inferred V gene, J gene, and CDR3 amino acid sequence. To compute the percentage overlap between repertoires, the number of shared unique clonotypes was divided by the size of the smaller repertoire. RTK rarefaction, the Chao1 estimator, and Recon v2.1 estimates of unobserved clonotypes were used to assess repertoire richness. OLGA was used to compute generation probabilities for all TCRbeta clonotypes that the gDNA method yielded from a handful of donors. The clones in this table, taken by TCRdb from immuneACCESS, are in-frame only. Not every clone is retained; where verified, under half of the shortfall comes from an unresolved V gene, and the cause of the rest is unknown. V, J and clone size are taken as reported in that table, and D and trimming were inferred from the DNA itself. This sample is represented by about 820,000 clones; around 93% of them were singletons. The ten most abundant clones make up 24% of the sample.

The receptor's source is a man younger than 45 in good health. The chain links TRBV4-1 with TRBJ2-5; TRBD1 is a weak D gene call, 5 bases matching. Sequencing input: naive CD8+ T cells sorted from blood. What this sample's cell subset or site label stands for: CD45RA+CCR7+. The CDR3 loop reads CASSLRSKGLQETQYF. The nucleotide sequence reads as follows: TGCGCCAGCAGCCTAAGAAGTAAGGGGCTACAAGAGACCCAGTACTTC.